The clone carrying this T cell receptor beta chain was seen at least ten times. Its antigen is unknown. The V gene lost 3 bases and the J gene lost 6 bases, with 10 bases spanning the gap. CDR1 DFQATT and CDR2 SNEGSKA come from the germline V gene (reference sequence). This CDR3 comprises 12 residues. This sample is drawn from a study of response to subunit inactivated influenza vaccine. TCRdb reanalysed the RT-PCR reads using MiXCR and keeps one entry per CDR3 protein. In the table there are about half a million distinct CDR3 sequences, 9.5% to 13% of which are singletons. The study, taken as a whole, reports: T cells newly recruited by each seasonal influenza vaccination are few, the authors suggested.

This chain uses TRBV20-1 with TRBJ2-3; D may be TRBD2 (5 bases). Material: PBMCs from blood, obtained about 40 days after vaccination. This receptor was identified in a middle-aged man who received an inactivated influenza vaccine. The CDR3 here is CSARRAIDTQYF. In nucleotides, the CDR3 is TGCAGTGCTAGGAGGGCGATTGATACGCAGTATTTT.